These 3 T cell receptor beta chains share one sample of origin, sequenced in a study of blood T cell repertoires in COVID-19. Sequenced by immunoSEQ multiplex PCR; TCRdb stores in-frame clones only, minus some. This table has about 250,000 clones, roughly 86% appearing once. Sequencing was carried out using peripheral blood. The receptor set was obtained from a woman aged 55-75 years who had recovered from COVID-19.

This clone showed up just a few times. The gene calls are TRBV12-3 or TRBV12-4 and TRBJ1-3; no firm D call. The V gene lost 7 bases and the J gene lost 7 bases, with 14 bases spanning the gap. This CDR3 has 13 amino acids. This CDR3 reads CASTAVSGNTIYF. The CDR3 coding sequence is TGTGCCAGCACCGCGGTGTCGGGGAACACCATATATTTT.

V and J are TRBV7-3 and TRBJ2-1; D remains unclear. The CDR3 has 14 amino acids. V dropped 1 base and J dropped 2 bases, with 6 bases sitting between them. Germline assignment: CDR1 SGHTA and CDR2 FQGTGA. CDR3 loop: CASSLSRTYNEQFF. CDR3 nucleotide sequence: TGTGCCAGCAGCTTAAGCAGAACCTACAATGAGCAGTTCTTC.

V is TRBV5-1 and J is TRBJ2-5; 7 positions agree with TRBD2. Losses at the gene ends were 0 bases for V and 7 bases for J; bases not matched to a gene: 3. This CDR3 has 13 amino acids. CDR1 SGHRS and CDR2 YFSETQ come from the germline V gene. The CDR3 protein is CASSLVREGTQYF. The DNA for the CDR3 is TGCGCCAGCAGCTTGGTCAGGGAGGGGACCCAGTACTTC.